The source of this T cell receptor beta chain is a study of T cells in Graves' hyperthyroidism and ophthalmopathy. This clonotype was observed a single time. From RNA transcripts, TCR beta CDR3 regions were amplified. First-round RT-PCR of the TCR CDR3 relied on the HTBI primer set. TCRdb used MiXCR to reprocess the multiplex PCR reads, holding one entry per CDR3 protein. This sample carries around 520,000 distinct CDR3 sequences, around 15% of them seen once, and the ten largest clones take roughly 13%. Trimming left V 0 bases short and J 3 bases short, with 15 bases between. The CDR3 is 16 amino acids. Per the germline V gene, CDR1 is DFQATT and CDR2 is SNEGSKA (reference sequence).

Sequencing was carried out using blood. The receptor's source is a woman in her thirties or forties with Graves' hyperthyroidism. The genes are TRBV20-1 and TRBJ2-1, with D tentatively TRBD2 (6 bases). CDR3: CSARDQASGGYNEQFF. DNA of the CDR3: TGCAGTGCTAGAGATCAGGCCTCCGGGGGCTACAATGAGCAGTTCTTC.